The following is a T cell receptor beta chain sequence with its context. Trimming took 2 bases from V and 1 from J, leaving 6 bases between them. CDR3 length: 14 amino acids. Germline V gene lookup returns CDR1 KGHSH and CDR2 LQKENI. The data were produced by immunoSEQ multiplex PCR, yet TCRdb's version contains in-frame clones alone and is incomplete. Found here are 80,000 to 100,000 clones, 90% to 95% of them singletons; the top ten hold over 0.85%. The data were taken from a study of T cell changes during pregnancy in multiple sclerosis. This clonotype was obtained from a female donor with multiple sclerosis, enrolled in a pregnancy study. Sequencing used peripheral blood, obtained after pregnancy. The chain is built from TRBV18 and TRBJ2-1; TRBD2 might be the D (5 bases). CDR3 coding DNA: TGTGCCAGCTCACCAGCGGGTTCCTACAATGAGCAGTTCTTC. Its protein is CASSPAGSYNEQFF.